The 29 T cell receptor beta chains listed next were all sequenced from one sample in a study of PD-L1 blockade in urothelial cancer. The repertoire was sequenced with immunoSEQ multiplex PCR; TCRdb's copy has only in-frame clones and lacks some. This sample carries around 40,000 clones, around 83% of them seen once, and the ten largest clones take less than 20%. The material was PBMCs, obtained around atezolizumab (anti-PD-L1) treatment. The receptors were gathered from a man aged 60 to 69 with urothelial cancer.

The chain combines TRBV5-1 with TRBJ2-7; TRBD1 agrees at 7 bases. The V segment lost 0 bases and the J segment 6 bases; nucleotides outside the gene matches: 3. The germline V gene has CDR1 SGHRS and CDR2 YFSETQ. CDR3 size: 13 residues. In nucleotides, the CDR3 is TGCGCCAGCAGCTTGGAGGGGGCGGGCGAGCAGTACTTC. It codes for CASSLEGAGEQYF.

This chain links TRBV19 with TRBJ2-6; D is possibly TRBD2 (5 bases). The CDR3 contains 18 residues. V lost 7 bases, J lost 0 bases, and 19 bases lay in between. CDR1 is LNHDA and CDR2 is SQIVND in the germline V gene (reference sequence). CDR3 region: CASIDSGIRSSGANVLTF. The CDR3 nucleotides read TGTGCCAGTATTGACTCCGGGATCCGTAGCTCTGGGGCCAACGTCCTGACTTTC.

The CDR3 region is CATSKNRGSLSNQPQHF. The CDR3 DNA is TGTGCCACCAGCAAGAACAGGGGCTCTCTTAGCAATCAGCCCCAGCATTTT. The genes are TRBV15 and TRBJ1-5; TRBD1 matches 7 bases. After removal of 4 bases from V and 0 bases from J, the junction contained 9 bases not matched to a gene. The CDR3 is made up of 17 amino acids. The germline gives CDR1 LNHNV, CDR2 YYDKDF (reference sequence).

The chain joins TRBV7-2 to TRBJ1-4, with 8 bases matching TRBD1. The CDR3 contains 14 residues. The germline V gene encodes CDR1 SGHTA and CDR2 FQGNSA. The junction had 6 bases not matched to a gene; V was cut back by 4 bases and J by 8 bases. The CDR3 region has the DNA TGTGCCAGCAGCTCCCAGGGGGCGGGGGAAAAACTGTTTTTT. Protein: CASSSQGAGEKLFF.

This chain joins TRBV11-3 and TRBJ2-5; 8 bases are shared with TRBD2. The CDR3 sequence is 15 residues long. V dropped 7 bases and J dropped 2; count of bases not matched to a gene: 9. Germline V gene data show CDR1 as SGHNT and CDR2 as YENEEA. This chain's CDR3 is CASTPSGSGQETQYF. The CDR3 region has the DNA TGTGCCAGCACCCCAAGCGGGAGTGGACAAGAGACCCAGTACTTC.

The V and J genes are TRBV18 and TRBJ1-4, with a tentative D call TRBD1 (5 bases). The CDR3 totals 16 residues. The V and J ends lost 1 base and 2 bases respectively, with 11 bases between them. Germline V gene data show CDR1 as KGHSH and CDR2 as LQKENI. The CDR3 is CASSPRRASTNEKLFF. The DNA for the CDR3 is TGTGCCAGCTCACCACGCAGGGCTTCGACTAATGAAAAACTGTTTTTT.

The chain uses TRBV6-1 and TRBJ2-7; weak D call: TRBD1 (5 bases). V dropped 2 bases and J dropped 0 bases, with 5 bases sitting between them. The CDR3 consists of 13 residues. The germline gives CDR1 MNHNS, CDR2 SASEGT. The CDR3 is CASSEQGSYEQYF. The CDR3 bases are TGTGCCAGCAGTGAACAGGGCTCCTACGAGCAGTACTTC.

This clone was detected only a few times. The rearrangement links TRBV10-1 to TRBJ1-1; the match to TRBD1 covers 8 bases. CDR1 is WNHNN, CDR2 SYGVQD, per germline (reference sequence). J was trimmed by 1 base and V by 6 bases; bases with no gene match: 4. The CDR3 has 14 amino acids. The CDR3 sequence: CASRGQAGNTEAFF. The CDR3, as DNA: TGCGCCAGCAGGGGACAGGCGGGGAACACTGAAGCTTTCTTT.

The chain links TRBV6-5 to TRBJ2-2, with TRBD1 matching 7 bases. CDR3 length: 14 residues. The V and J ends lost 6 bases and 6 bases, in that order; junction bases with no gene match: 7. Germline values: CDR1 MNHEY, CDR2 SVGAGI. The CDR3 loop reads CASRLQGNPGELFF. The DNA for the CDR3 is TGTGCCAGCAGACTACAGGGGAATCCCGGGGAGCTGTTTTTT.

CDR3 sequence (DNA): TGCGCCAGCAGTTCGACCGGGACAGGGGTCTACGAGCAGTACTTC. Translation gives CASSSTGTGVYEQYF. The rearrangement uses TRBV5-1 and TRBJ2-7; 10 bases are shared with TRBD1. V gave up 5 bases and J gave up 3 bases; unmatched junction bases: 8. CDR1 is SGHRS and CDR2 is YFSETQ in the germline V gene. The CDR3 contains 15 residues.

This chain uses TRBV15 with TRBJ1-5; D not certain. Trimming cost V 8 bases and J 2 bases, with 10 bases left between them. The CDR3 runs to 13 residues. The germline gives CDR1 LNHNV, CDR2 YYDKDF (reference sequence). CDR3 DNA: TGTGCCACCGCGACAAGTCGCAATCAGCCCCAGCATTTT. Translated: CATATSRNQPQHF.

V gene TRBV20-1 combines with J gene TRBJ2-5; tentatively, D is TRBD1 (5 bases). Trimming shortened V by 8 bases and J by 11 bases, and 15 bases separated the two germline ends. The CDR3 loop spans 10 amino acids. Germline V gene lookup returns CDR1 DFQATT and CDR2 SNEGSKA (reference sequence). Here the CDR3 reads CSQGVDTQYF. DNA of the CDR3: TGCAGTCAAGGGGTCGACACGCAGTACTTC.

The genes are TRBV5-1 and TRBJ2-3; D perhaps matches TRBD1 (8 bases). The germline V and J ends were trimmed by 0 bases and 5 bases, with 19 bases remaining between them. The CDR3 contains 17 residues. CDR1 SGHRS and CDR2 YFSETQ come from the germline V gene. The CDR3 DNA follows: TGCGCCAGCAGCTTGGGGAGGACAGGGAGGGGAAAAGATACGCAGTATTTT. Its protein is CASSLGRTGRGKDTQYF.

V gene TRBV21-1 combines with J gene TRBJ2-7; TRBD1, the table's D call, was not compared with the DNA. TRBV21-1 is reported as a pseudogene. The CDR3 is made up of 15 amino acids. DNA for the CDR3: TGTGCCAGCAGCACCCAGTCGAAATCTGTTTACGAGCAGTACTTC. Protein sequence: CASSTQSKSVYEQYF.

This rearrangement joins TRBV2 to TRBJ2-2, with D possibly matching TRBD1 (6 bases). The CDR3 is 13 residues long. The V gene lost 6 bases and the J gene lost 6 bases, with 11 bases spanning the gap. Germline-derived CDR1 and CDR2 are SNHLY and FYNNEI. CDR3: CASRPGQSGELFF. The CDR3 coding sequence is TGTGCCAGCAGGCCAGGACAGTCCGGGGAGCTGTTTTTT.

The chain employs TRBV19 and TRBJ2-5; D possibly corresponds to TRBD1 (6 bases). The CDR3 runs to 14 residues. Germline V gene data show CDR1 as LNHDA and CDR2 as SQIVND (reference sequence). Deletions cut 3 bases from V and 4 bases from J, with 12 bases between. The CDR3 reads CASSMVGRGETQYF. The CDR3 DNA follows: TGTGCCAGTAGTATGGTCGGCAGGGGAGAGACCCAGTACTTC.

V usage is TRBV20-1 and J usage is TRBJ2-1; D is unresolved. Germline CDR1 reads DFQATT; CDR2 reads SNEGSKA (reference sequence). The CDR3 runs to 10 residues. The ends were cut back, 6 bases at V and 8 bases at J, with 8 bases in the middle. The CDR3 loop is CSAESDEQFF. The CDR3, as DNA: TGCAGTGCAGAGAGCGATGAGCAGTTCTTC.

The chain carries TRBV30 and TRBJ2-7, with D perhaps matching TRBD2 (6 bases). The germline V and J ends were trimmed by 4 bases and 4 bases, with 20 bases remaining between them. CDR1 and CDR2 from the germline V gene are GTSNPN and SVGIG (reference sequence). The CDR3 runs to 15 residues. CDR3 coding DNA: TGTGCCTGGATTCCCGGGGGACGGGGCAGGTACGAGCAGTACTTC. Translation: CAWIPGGRGRYEQYF.

The chain has TRBV28 and TRBJ1-2; D gene unclear. The V end was cut by 7 bases, the J end by 5 bases, with 11 bases between. The CDR3 has 12 amino acids. The germline CDR1 and CDR2 sequences are MDHEN and SYDVKM. The CDR3: CASTPRRYGYTF. CDR3 nucleotides: TGTGCCAGCACCCCCCGCCGGTATGGCTACACCTTC.

The gene calls are TRBV7-2 and TRBJ2-5; D is perhaps TRBD2 (5 bases). Germline V gene lookup returns CDR1 SGHTA and CDR2 FQGNSA. The CDR3 totals 14 residues. With 2 bases removed from V and 5 bases from J, the gap between germline ends came to 12 bases. The CDR3, as DNA: TGTGCCAGCAGCTTATACGGGGTCATGGAGACCCAGTACTTC. Its protein is CASSLYGVMETQYF.

The gene calls are TRBV28 and TRBJ1-1; a possible D gene is TRBD1 (6 bases). Germline V gives CDR1 MDHEN, CDR2 SYDVKM. The CDR3 length is 14 residues. Trimming left V 5 bases short and J 0 bases short, with 10 bases between. The CDR3 bases are TGTGCCAGCAGTCTCCAGGGGTTGAACACTGAAGCTTTCTTT. The encoded protein is CASSLQGLNTEAFF.

V usage is TRBV7-2 and J usage is TRBJ2-7, with 10 bases that match TRBD1. The CDR3 runs to 15 residues. Germline V gene lookup returns CDR1 SGHTA and CDR2 FQGNSA. The junction had 2 bases not matched to a gene; V was cut back by 1 base and J by 2 bases. As DNA, the CDR3 is TGTGCCAGCAGCTTAGAGACAGGGGGCGCCTACGAGCAGTACTTC. This codes for CASSLETGGAYEQYF.

The chain joins TRBV4-3 to TRBJ2-3; D remains unclear. Germline V gives CDR1 LGHNA, CDR2 YSLEER. The germline V and J ends were trimmed by 4 bases and 6 bases, with 14 bases remaining between them. The CDR3 is 14 residues long. This chain's CDR3 is CASSLDSFGDTQYF. CDR3 sequence (DNA): TGCGCCAGCAGCCTAGACTCCTTCGGGGATACGCAGTATTTT.

This clone was seen a few times. This chain links TRBV25-1 with TRBJ1-5; the D is unclear. V was trimmed by 2 bases and J by 5 bases, leaving 4 bases between them. Germline CDR1 reads MGHDK; CDR2 reads SYGVNS. This CDR3 spans 12 amino acids. CDR3 nucleotide sequence: TGTGCCAGCAGTGAAGTCGATCAGCCCCAGCATTTT. Translated, it gives CASSEVDQPQHF.

V gene TRBV5-4 combines with J gene TRBJ2-1; 9 positions match TRBD2. Germline assignment: CDR1 SGHNT and CDR2 YYREEE (reference sequence). Losses at the gene ends were 2 bases for V and 0 bases for J; bases not matched to a gene: 0. This CDR3 comprises 15 residues. The CDR3 is CASSFSGSSYNEQFF. CDR3 DNA: TGTGCCAGCAGCTTTAGCGGGAGCTCCTACAATGAGCAGTTCTTC. Filled out from reference TRBV5-4 and TRBJ2-1, the complete variable domain reads ETGVTQSPTHLIKTRGQQVTLRCSSQSGHNTVSWYQQALGQGPQFIFQYYREEENGRGNFPPRFSGLQFPNYSSELNVNALELDDSALYLCASSFSGSSYNEQFFGPGTRLTVL.

Comment on this clone: One junction end disagrees with the germline gene, perhaps due to a read error. This rearrangement joins TRBV2 to TRBJ2-3; maybe TRBD2 (6 bases). Per germline, CDR1 SNHLY and CDR2 FYNNEI. CDR3 length equals 11 residues. The CDR3 DNA reads as TGTGCCAGCAGGCGGGACTCCCCAGTGGATTTT. Translating gives CASRRDSPVDF.

Notes on this clone: The junction shows a germline mismatch at one end, possibly a read error. J is TRBJ2-7 and V is TRBV7-9, with 11 bases identical to TRBD2. There are 16 residues in the CDR3. Per the germline V gene, CDR1 is SEHNR and CDR2 is FQNEAQ (reference sequence). This chain's CDR3 is CASSDSGRASSSEQYF. The CDR3 DNA is TGTGCCAGCAGCGATAGCGGGAGGGCCAGTTCCTCCGAGCAGTACTTC.

The V call is TRBV18, the J call TRBJ2-2; tentative D call: TRBD1 (6 bases). The CDR3 totals 16 residues. The germline gives CDR1 KGHSH, CDR2 LQKENI. V was pared by 3 bases and J by 1 base, with 12 bases between. In DNA, the CDR3 is TGTGCCAGCTCACCGACAGGACCCGGGAACACCGGGGAGCTGTTTTTT. It codes for CASSPTGPGNTGELFF.

This chain uses TRBV6-1 with TRBJ2-4; 9 positions agree with TRBD1. Germline V gene sequence: CDR1 MNHNS, CDR2 SASEGT. Trimming took 8 bases from V and 0 from J; bases not matched to a gene: 2. This CDR3 region has 14 residues. The CDR3 DNA reads TGTGCCAGCTGGGACAGGGAAGCCAAAAACATTCAGTACTTC. It specifies CASWDREAKNIQYF.